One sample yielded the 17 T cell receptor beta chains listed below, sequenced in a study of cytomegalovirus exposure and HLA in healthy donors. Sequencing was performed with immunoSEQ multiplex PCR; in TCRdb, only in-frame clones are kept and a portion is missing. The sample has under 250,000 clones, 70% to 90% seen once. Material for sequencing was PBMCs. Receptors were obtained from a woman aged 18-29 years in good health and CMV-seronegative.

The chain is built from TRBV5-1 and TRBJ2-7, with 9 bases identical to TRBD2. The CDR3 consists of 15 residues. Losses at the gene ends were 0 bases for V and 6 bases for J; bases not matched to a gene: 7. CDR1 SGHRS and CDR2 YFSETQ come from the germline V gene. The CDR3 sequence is CASSLAVVAGAEQYF. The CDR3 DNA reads TGCGCCAGCAGCTTGGCCGTAGTAGCGGGGGCCGAGCAGTACTTC.

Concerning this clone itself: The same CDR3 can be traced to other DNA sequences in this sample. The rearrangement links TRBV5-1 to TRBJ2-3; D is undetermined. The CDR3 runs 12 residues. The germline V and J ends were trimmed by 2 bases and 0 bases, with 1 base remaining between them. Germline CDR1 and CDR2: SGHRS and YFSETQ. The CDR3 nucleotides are TGCGCCAGCAGCTTCAGCACAGATACGCAGTATTTT. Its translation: CASSFSTDTQYF.

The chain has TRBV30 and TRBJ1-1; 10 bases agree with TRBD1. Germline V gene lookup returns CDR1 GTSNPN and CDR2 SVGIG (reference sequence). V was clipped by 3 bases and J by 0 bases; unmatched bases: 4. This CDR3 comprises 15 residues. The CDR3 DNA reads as TGTGCCTGGAGACGACAGGGGGCCGTGAACACTGAAGCTTTCTTT. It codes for CAWRRQGAVNTEAFF.

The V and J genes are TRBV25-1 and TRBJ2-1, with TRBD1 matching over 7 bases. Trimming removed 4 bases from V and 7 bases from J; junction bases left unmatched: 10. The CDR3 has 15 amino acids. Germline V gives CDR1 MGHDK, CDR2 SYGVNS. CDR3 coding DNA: TGTGCCAGCAGTGTGGGGAGAGACAGGGCGAATGAGCAGTTCTTC. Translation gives CASSVGRDRANEQFF.

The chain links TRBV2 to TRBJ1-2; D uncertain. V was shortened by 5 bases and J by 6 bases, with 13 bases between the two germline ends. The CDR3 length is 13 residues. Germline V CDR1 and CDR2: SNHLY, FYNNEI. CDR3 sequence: CASSPGPRDGYTF. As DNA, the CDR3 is TGTGCCAGCAGTCCCGGGCCTCGGGATGGCTACACCTTC. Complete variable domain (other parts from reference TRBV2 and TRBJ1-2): EPEVTQTPSHQVTQMGQEVILRCVPISNHLYFYWYRQILGQKVEFLVSFYNNEISEKSEIFDDQFSVERPDGSNFTLKIRSTKLEDSAMYFCASSPGPRDGYTFGSGTRLTVV.

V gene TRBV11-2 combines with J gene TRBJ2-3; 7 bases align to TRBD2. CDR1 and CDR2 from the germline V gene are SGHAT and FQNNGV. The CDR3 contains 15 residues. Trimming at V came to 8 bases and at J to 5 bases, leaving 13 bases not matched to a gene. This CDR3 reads CASWTRGLVGDTQYF. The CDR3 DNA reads TGTGCCAGCTGGACTAGAGGACTAGTAGGAGATACGCAGTATTTT. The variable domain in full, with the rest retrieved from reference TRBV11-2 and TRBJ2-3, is EAGVAQSPRYKIIEKRQSVAFWCNPISGHATLYWYQQILGQGPKLLIQFQNNGVVDDSQLPKDRFSAERLKGVDSTLKIQPAKLEDSAVYLCASWTRGLVGDTQYFGPGTRLTVL.

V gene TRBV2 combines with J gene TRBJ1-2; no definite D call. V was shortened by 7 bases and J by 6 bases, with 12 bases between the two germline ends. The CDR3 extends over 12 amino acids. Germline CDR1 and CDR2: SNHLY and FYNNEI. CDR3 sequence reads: CASIGTRNGYTF. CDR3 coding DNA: TGTGCCAGCATAGGTACCCGGAATGGCTACACCTTC.

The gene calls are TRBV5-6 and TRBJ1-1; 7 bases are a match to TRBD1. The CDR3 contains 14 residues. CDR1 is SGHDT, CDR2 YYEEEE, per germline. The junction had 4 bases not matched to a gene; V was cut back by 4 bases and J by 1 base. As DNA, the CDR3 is TGTGCCAGCAGCCTGACAGGGACGAACACTGAAGCTTTCTTT. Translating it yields CASSLTGTNTEAFF.

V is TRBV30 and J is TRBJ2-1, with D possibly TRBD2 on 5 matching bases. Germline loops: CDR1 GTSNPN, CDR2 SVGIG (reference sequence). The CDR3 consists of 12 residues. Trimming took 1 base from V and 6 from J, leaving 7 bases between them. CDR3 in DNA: TGTGCCTGGAGTGATGAGGGCAATGAGCAGTTCTTC. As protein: CAWSDEGNEQFF.

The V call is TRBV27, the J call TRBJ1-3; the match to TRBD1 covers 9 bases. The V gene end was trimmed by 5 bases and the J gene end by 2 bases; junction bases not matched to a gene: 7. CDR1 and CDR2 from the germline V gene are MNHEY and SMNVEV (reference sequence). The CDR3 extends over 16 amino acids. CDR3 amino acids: CASSPGQGRPGNTIYF. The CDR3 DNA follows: TGTGCCAGCAGTCCCGGACAGGGGAGGCCTGGAAACACCATATATTTT.

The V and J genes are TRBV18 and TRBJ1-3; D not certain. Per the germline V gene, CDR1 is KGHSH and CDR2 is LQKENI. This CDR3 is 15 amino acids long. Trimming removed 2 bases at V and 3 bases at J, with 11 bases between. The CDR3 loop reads CASSPSSRGGNTIYF. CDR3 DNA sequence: TGTGCCAGCTCACCATCCAGCCGGGGTGGAAACACCATATATTTT.

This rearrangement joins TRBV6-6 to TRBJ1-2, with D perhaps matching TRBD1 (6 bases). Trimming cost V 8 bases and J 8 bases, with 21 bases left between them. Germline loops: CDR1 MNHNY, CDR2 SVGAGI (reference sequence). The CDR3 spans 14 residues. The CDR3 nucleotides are TGTGCCAGCTCAAGCCACAGGGCCAATTCGGGCTACACCTTC. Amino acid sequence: CASSSHRANSGYTF.

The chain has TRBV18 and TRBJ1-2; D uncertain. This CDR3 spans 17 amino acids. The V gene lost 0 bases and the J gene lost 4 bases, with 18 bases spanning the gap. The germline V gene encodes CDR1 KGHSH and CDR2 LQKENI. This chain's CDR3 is CASSPPQATRPIYGYTF. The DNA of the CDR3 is TGTGCCAGCTCACCACCGCAGGCGACCCGGCCGATCTATGGCTACACCTTC.

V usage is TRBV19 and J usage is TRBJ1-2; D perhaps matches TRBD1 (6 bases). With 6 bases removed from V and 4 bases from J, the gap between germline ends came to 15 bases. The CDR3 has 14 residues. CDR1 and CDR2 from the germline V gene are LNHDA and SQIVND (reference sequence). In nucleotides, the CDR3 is TGTGCCAGTAGCCAGCACCAGGGGCTCTATGGCTACACCTTC. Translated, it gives CASSQHQGLYGYTF.

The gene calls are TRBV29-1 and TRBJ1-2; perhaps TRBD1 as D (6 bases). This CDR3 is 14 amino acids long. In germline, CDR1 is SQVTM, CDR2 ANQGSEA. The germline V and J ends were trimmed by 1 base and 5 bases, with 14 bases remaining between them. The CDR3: CSVEGQVLGYGYTF. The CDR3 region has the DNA TGCAGCGTTGAAGGACAGGTTTTAGGGTATGGCTACACCTTC.

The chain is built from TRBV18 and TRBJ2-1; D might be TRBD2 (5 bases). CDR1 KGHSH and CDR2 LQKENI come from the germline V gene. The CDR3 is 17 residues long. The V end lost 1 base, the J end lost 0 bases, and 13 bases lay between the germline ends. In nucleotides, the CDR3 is TGTGCCAGCTCACCACTCGCAGCGAGCGGCTCCTACAATGAGCAGTTCTTC. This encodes CASSPLAASGSYNEQFF.

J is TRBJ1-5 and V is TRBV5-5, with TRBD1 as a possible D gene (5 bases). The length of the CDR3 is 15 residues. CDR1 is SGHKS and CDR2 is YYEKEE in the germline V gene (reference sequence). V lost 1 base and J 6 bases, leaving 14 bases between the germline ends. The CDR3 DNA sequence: TGTGCCAGCAGCTTGCGGGGCAGTGGCGGTCAGCCCCAGCATTTT. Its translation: CASSLRGSGGQPQHF.